These 8 T cell receptor beta chains were sequenced from one sample in a study of T cells in tumors after PD-1 blockade. Assay: immunoSEQ multiplex PCR; the TCRdb copy retains only in-frame clones and omits some. The table includes approximately 19,000 clones, over 70% detected once. The source material was PBMCs, sampled after anti-PD-1 therapy. The receptors come from a human donor with advanced basal cell or squamous cell carcinoma (not recorded which).

The chain recombines TRBV5-1 with TRBJ1-4, with 7 bases lining up with TRBD1. The V segment lost 4 bases and the J segment 7 bases; nucleotides outside the gene matches: 13. This CDR3 comprises 16 residues. In germline, CDR1 is SGHRS, CDR2 YFSETQ. CDR3 DNA sequence: TGCGCCAGCAGCCCAAGTGAAAACAGGGGTGGTGAAAAACTGTTTTTT. This sequence encodes CASSPSENRGGEKLFF.

The J gene is TRBJ2-5, the V gene TRBV7-9; no reliable D call. Trimming pared 4 bases from V and 4 bases from J, leaving 7 bases between. The CDR3 consists of 12 residues. The germline gives CDR1 SEHNR, CDR2 FQNEAQ (reference sequence). This chain's CDR3 is CASSYLRETQYF. CDR3 DNA: TGTGCCAGCAGCTATCTCCGAGAGACCCAGTACTTC.

The V call is TRBV24-1, the J call TRBJ2-5; 12 bases agree with TRBD2. Germline V lookup: CDR1 KGHDR, CDR2 SFDVKD. V was clipped by 6 bases and J by 5 bases; unmatched bases: 9. The CDR3 consists of 16 residues. DNA of the CDR3: TGTGCCACCAGTTCAACTAGCGGGAGGATCGTGGAGACCCAGTACTTC. Amino acids: CATSSTSGRIVETQYF.

The chain is built from TRBV28 and TRBJ1-1; D not certain. Trimming stripped 4 bases from V and 1 base from J, with 4 bases between. Looked up from germline, CDR1 is MDHEN and CDR2 is SYDVKM. CDR3 length: 12 amino acids. CDR3: CASSSGNTEAFF. CDR3 nucleotides: TGTGCCAGCAGTTCGGGGAACACTGAAGCTTTCTTT.

This rearrangement joins TRBV10-3 to TRBJ1-5; a weak D match, TRBD1 (6 bases). The ends were cut back, 3 bases at V and 9 bases at J, with 12 bases in the middle. There are 13 residues in the CDR3. The germline gives CDR1 ENHRY, CDR2 SYGVKD. DNA of the CDR3: TGTGCCATCAGTGAACAGGGCCTTGGGCCCCAGCATTTT. Residues: CAISEQGLGPQHF.

This clone was observed a few times. The chain employs TRBV24-1 and TRBJ1-6, with 10 bases matching TRBD1. Losses at the gene ends were 5 bases for V and 8 bases for J; bases not matched to a gene: 8. Germline CDR1 KGHDR, CDR2 SFDVKD. This CDR3 comprises 16 residues. The CDR3 protein is CATSVGGGTGDSPLHF. CDR3 nucleotide sequence: TGTGCCACCAGTGTTGGGGGAGGGACAGGGGATTCACCCCTCCACTTT.

The chain carries TRBV5-4 and TRBJ1-1; TRBD1 agrees at 8 bases. This CDR3 region has 17 residues. Germline values: CDR1 SGHNT, CDR2 YYREEE (reference sequence). The J segment lost 1 base and the V segment lost 3 bases, leaving 11 bases of the junction unmatched. The DNA for the CDR3 is TGTGCCAGCAGCTGGACAGGGTTCTTACTAGGGAACACTGAAGCTTTCTTT. Its protein product is CASSWTGFLLGNTEAFF.

This chain joins TRBV15 and TRBJ2-3; D might be TRBD2 (6 bases). The germline CDR1 and CDR2 sequences are LNHNV and YYDKDF (reference sequence). The CDR3 runs 14 residues. The V end was cut by 1 base, the J end by 3 bases, with 8 bases between. CDR3 in amino acids: CATSRGTITDTQYF. The DNA for the CDR3 is TGTGCCACCAGCAGAGGGACTATAACAGATACGCAGTATTTT.